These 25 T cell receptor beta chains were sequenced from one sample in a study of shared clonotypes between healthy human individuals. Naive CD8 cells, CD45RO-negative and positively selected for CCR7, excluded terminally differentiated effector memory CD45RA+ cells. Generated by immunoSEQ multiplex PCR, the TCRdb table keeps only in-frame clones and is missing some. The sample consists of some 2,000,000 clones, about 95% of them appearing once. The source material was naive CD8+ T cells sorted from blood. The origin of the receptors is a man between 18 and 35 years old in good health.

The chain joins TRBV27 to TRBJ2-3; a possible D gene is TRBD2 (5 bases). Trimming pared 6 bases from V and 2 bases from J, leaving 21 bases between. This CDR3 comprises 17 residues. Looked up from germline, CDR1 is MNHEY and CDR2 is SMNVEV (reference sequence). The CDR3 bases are TGTGCCAGCAGCAAACAGAGGGTGGACTGGAACACAGATACGCAGTATTTT. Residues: CASSKQRVDWNTDTQYF.

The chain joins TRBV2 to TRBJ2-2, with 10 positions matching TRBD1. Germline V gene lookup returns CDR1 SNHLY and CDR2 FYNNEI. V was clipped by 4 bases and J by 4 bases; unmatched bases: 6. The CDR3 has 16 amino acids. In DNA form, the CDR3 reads TGTGCCAGCAGTGCGACAGGGGGCGCAATCACCGGGGAGCTGTTTTTT. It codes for CASSATGGAITGELFF.

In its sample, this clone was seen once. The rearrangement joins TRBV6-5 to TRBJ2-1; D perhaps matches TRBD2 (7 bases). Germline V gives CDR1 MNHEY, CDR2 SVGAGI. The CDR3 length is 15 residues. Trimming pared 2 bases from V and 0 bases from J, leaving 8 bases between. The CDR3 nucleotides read TGTGCCAGCAGTTACCGGGGGGCCTCCTACAATGAGCAGTTCTTC. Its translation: CASSYRGASYNEQFF.

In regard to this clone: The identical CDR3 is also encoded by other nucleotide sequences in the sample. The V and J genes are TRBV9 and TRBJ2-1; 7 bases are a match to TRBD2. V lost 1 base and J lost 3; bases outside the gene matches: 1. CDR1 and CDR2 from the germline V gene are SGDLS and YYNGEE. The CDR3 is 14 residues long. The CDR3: CASSVSGDYNEQFF. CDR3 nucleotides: TGTGCCAGCAGCGTAAGCGGGGACTACAATGAGCAGTTCTTC.

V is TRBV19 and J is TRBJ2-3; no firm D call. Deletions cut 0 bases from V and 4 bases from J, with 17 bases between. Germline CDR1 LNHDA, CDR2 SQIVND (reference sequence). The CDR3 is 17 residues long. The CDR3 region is CASSIDFPPTWADTQYF. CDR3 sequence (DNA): TGTGCCAGTAGTATAGATTTCCCCCCTACCTGGGCAGATACGCAGTATTTT.

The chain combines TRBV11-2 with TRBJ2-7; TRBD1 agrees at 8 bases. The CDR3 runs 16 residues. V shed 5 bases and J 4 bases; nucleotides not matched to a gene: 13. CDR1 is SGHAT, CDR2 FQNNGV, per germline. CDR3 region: CASSPLARQGAYEQYF. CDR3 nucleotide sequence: TGTGCCAGCAGCCCTCTCGCCAGGCAGGGGGCGTACGAGCAGTACTTC. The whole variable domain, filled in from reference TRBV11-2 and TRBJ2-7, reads EAGVAQSPRYKIIEKRQSVAFWCNPISGHATLYWYQQILGQGPKLLIQFQNNGVVDDSQLPKDRFSAERLKGVDSTLKIQPAKLEDSAVYLCASSPLARQGAYEQYFGPGTRLTVT.

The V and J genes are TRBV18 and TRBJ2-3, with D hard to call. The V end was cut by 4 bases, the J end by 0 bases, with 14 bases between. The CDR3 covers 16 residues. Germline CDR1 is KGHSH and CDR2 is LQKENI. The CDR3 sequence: CASSRSGDISTDTQYF. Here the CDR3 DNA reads TGTGCCAGCTCACGCTCTGGGGATATAAGCACAGATACGCAGTATTTT.

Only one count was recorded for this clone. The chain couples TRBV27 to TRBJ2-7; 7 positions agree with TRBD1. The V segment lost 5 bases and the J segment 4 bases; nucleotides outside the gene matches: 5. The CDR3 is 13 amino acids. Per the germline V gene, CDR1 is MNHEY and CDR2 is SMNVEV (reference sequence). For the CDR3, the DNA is TGTGCCAGCAGTGCCTGGGACAGTTACGAGCAGTACTTC. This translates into CASSAWDSYEQYF.

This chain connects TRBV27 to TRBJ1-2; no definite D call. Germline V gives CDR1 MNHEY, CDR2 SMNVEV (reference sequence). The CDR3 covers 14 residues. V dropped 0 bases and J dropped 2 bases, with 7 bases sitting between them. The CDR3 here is CASSLSNTNYGYTF. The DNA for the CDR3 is TGTGCCAGCAGTTTATCGAACACGAACTATGGCTACACCTTC.

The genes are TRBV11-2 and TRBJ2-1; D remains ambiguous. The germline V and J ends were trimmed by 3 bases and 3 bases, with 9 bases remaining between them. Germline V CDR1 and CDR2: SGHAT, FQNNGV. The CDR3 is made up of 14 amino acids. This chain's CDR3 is CASSFQAVYNEQFF. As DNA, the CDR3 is TGTGCCAGCAGCTTTCAGGCTGTCTACAATGAGCAGTTCTTC.

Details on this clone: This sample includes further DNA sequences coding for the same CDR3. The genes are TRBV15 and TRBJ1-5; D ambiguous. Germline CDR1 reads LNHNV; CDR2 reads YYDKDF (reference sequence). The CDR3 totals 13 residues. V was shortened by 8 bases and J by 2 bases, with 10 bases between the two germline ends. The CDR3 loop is CATSREGNQPQHF. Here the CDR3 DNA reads TGTGCCACCTCCCGGGAGGGCAATCAGCCCCAGCATTTT.

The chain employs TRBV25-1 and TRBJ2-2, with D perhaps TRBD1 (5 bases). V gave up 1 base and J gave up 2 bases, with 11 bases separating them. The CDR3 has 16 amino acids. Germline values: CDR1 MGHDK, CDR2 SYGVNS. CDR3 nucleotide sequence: TGTGCCAGCAGTGAATTCGGGCAGGGCAACACCGGGGAGCTGTTTTTT. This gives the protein CASSEFGQGNTGELFF.

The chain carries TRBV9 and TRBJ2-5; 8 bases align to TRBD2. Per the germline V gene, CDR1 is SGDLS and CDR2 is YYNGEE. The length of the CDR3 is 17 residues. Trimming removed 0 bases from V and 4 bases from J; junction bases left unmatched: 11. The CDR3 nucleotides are TGTGCCAGCAGCGTAGGAGAGGAGCGGGAGTTTGGAGAGACCCAGTACTTC. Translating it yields CASSVGEEREFGETQYF.

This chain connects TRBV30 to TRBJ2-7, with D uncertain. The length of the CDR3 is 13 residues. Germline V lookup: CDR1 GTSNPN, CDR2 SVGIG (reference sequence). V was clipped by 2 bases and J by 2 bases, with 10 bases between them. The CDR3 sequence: CAWSSAVPYEQYF. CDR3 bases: TGTGCCTGGAGTTCAGCAGTCCCCTACGAGCAGTACTTC.

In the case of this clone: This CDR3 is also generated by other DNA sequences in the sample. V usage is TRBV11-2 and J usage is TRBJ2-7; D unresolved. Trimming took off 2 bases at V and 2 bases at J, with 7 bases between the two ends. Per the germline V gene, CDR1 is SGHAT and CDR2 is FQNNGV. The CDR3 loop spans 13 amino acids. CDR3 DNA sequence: TGTGCCAGCAGCTTAACTCCCACCTACGAGCAGTACTTC. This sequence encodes CASSLTPTYEQYF.

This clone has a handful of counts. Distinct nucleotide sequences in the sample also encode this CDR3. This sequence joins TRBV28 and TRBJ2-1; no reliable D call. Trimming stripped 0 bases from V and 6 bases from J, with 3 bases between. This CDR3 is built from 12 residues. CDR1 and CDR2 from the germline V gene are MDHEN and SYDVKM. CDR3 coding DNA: TGTGCCAGCAGTTTATGGGGCAATGAGCAGTTCTTC. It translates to CASSLWGNEQFF.

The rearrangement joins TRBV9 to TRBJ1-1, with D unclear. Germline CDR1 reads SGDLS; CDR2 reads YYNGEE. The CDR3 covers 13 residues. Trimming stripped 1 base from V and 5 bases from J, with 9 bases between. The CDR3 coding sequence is TGTGCCAGCAGCGTAAATGGGGTTACTGAAGCTTTCTTT. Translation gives CASSVNGVTEAFF.

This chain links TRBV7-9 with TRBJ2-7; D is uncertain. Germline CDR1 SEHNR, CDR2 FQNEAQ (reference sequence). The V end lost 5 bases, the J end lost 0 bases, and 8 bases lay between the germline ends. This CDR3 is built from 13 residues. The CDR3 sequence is CASSVGNSYEQYF. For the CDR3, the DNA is TGTGCCAGCAGCGTAGGAAACTCCTACGAGCAGTACTTC.

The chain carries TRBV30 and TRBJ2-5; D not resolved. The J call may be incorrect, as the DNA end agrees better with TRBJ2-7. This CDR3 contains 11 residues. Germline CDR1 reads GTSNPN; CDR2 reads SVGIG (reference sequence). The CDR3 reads CAWSVNYEQYF. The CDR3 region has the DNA TGTGCCTGGAGTGTTAACTACGAGCAGTACTTC.

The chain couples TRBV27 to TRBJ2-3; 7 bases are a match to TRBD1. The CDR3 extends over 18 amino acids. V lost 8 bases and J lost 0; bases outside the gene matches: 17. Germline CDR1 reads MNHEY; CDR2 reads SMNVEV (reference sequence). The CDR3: CASGDLGVTGLSTDTQYF. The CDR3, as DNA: TGTGCCAGCGGGGATCTGGGGGTGACAGGGCTTAGCACAGATACGCAGTATTTT.

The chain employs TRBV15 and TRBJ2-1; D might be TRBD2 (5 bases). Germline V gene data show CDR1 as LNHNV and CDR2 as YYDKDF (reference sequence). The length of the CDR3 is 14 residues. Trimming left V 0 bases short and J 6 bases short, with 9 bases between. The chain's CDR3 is CATSRDDGSNEQFF. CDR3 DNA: TGTGCCACCAGCAGAGACGATGGGAGCAATGAGCAGTTCTTC.

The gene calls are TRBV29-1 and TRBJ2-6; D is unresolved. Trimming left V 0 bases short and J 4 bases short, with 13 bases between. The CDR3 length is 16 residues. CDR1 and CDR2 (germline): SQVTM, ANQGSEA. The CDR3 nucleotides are TGCAGCGTTGAAGATCTTTTTGAGGCCGGGGCCAACGTCCTGACTTTC. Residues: CSVEDLFEAGANVLTF.

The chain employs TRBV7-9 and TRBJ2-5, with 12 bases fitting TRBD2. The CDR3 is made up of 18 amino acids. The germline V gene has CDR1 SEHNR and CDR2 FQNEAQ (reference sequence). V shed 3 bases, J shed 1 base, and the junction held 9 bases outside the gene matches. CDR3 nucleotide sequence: TGTGCCAGCAGCTTTATACTAGCGGGGGGCGACAGCCAAGAGACCCAGTACTTC. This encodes CASSFILAGGDSQETQYF.

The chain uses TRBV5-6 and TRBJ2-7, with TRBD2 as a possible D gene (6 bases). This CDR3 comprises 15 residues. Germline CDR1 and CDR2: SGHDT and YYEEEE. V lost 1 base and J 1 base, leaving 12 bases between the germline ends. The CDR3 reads CASSLWRGLSYEQYF. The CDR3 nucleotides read TGTGCCAGCAGCTTGTGGAGGGGTTTGTCCTACGAGCAGTACTTC.

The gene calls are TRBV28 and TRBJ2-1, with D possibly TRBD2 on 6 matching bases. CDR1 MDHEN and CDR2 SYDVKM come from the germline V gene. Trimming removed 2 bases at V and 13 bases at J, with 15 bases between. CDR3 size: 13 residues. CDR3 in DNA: TGTGCCAGCAGTTTAATCCCCCGGGGGTTCCAGTTCTTC. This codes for CASSLIPRGFQFF.